The clone carrying this T cell receptor (beta chain) was recorded many times. Its antigen is still unknown. This sample is drawn from a study of T-cell reconstitution after alpha-beta-depleted transplantation in children. V gave up 4 bases and J gave up 1 base, with 14 bases separating them. This CDR3 is 16 amino acids long. From germline, CDR1 is SGHTA and CDR2 FQGTGA. General study findings and limits: Once a year had passed after transplant, T-cell counts and diversity came mostly from newly produced T cells. In some patients, recipient T cells and intrathymic progenitors surviving conditioning explained high day-60 diversity. It was reported that alpha-beta T cells came from several hundred expanded graft clones (about two months after transplant).

TCRbeta library preparation incorporated unique molecular identifiers. From the PCR reads, TCRdb called clonotypes with MiXCR, one entry per CDR3 protein. The sample consists of around 270,000 distinct CDR3 sequences, 10% of them appearing once. The rearrangement links TRBV7-3 to TRBJ2-4; D remains unclear. The source of this sequence is a boy in the first two years of life with acute myeloid leukemia, due to receive a stem cell transplant. Sequences were derived from PBMCs, sampled before TCRalphabeta/CD19-depleted stem cell transplant. CDR3 region: CASSSDPFGAKNIQYF. The CDR3 DNA follows: TGTGCCAGCAGCTCCGACCCATTTGGGGCCAAAAACATTCAGTACTTC.